The clone carrying this T cell receptor beta chain has just a few counts. The antigen is not known. Trimming stripped 7 bases from V and 8 bases from J, with 20 bases between. CDR1 is SQVTM and CDR2 is ANQGSEA in the germline V gene. This CDR3 has 13 residues. The data were obtained in a study of identical twins. Study-level findings and limits: Within beta out-of-frame sequences, the excess sharing observed between twins was weaker. Conclusions were based on cross-sectional statistical analysis, without following the same donors.

MiXCR was run by TCRdb on the 5' RACE reads, yielding one entry per CDR3 protein. Here the sample spans 450,000 to 600,000 distinct CDR3 sequences, under 25% being singletons. The same specimen was also included in a second study, on yellow fever vaccine responses in identical twins.

The TCR sequence derives from a woman younger than 30 in good health. V usage is TRBV29-1 and J usage is TRBJ1-2; no clear D. The sequencing sample was made of CD4+ T cells sorted from blood. The CDR3 nucleotides are TGCAGCGACGATACAACCGTAGCTTGGGGCTACACCTTC. It encodes CSDDTTVAWGYTF.